The 10 T cell receptor beta chains listed next were all sequenced from one sample in a study of cytomegalovirus exposure and HLA in healthy donors (TCRdb year 2017). The library came from the immunoSEQ multiplex PCR assay. TCRdb stores this immuneACCESS table with in-frame sequences only. Part of the clones is absent; in the studies checked, under half of the shortfall reflects unresolved V genes, and no reason is known for the rest. This sample holds more than 300,000 clones; 86% were observed only once. The biggest ten clones account for about 0.8% of the sample. Material for sequencing was PBMCs. The receptors originated from a woman younger than 35 in good health and CMV-seronegative.

This chain connects TRBV15 to TRBJ2-7, with TRBD1 matching 8 bases. V lost 3 bases to trimming and J lost 0 bases; unmatched junction nucleotides: 7. This CDR3 has 16 residues. Germline assignment: CDR1 LNHNV and CDR2 YYDKDF (reference sequence). CDR3 residues: CATSSSRTGSSYEQYF. The CDR3 region has the DNA TGTGCCACCAGCAGCTCCCGGACAGGGAGCTCCTACGAGCAGTACTTC.

The rearrangement joins TRBV6-5 to TRBJ2-7; 10 bases match TRBD1. The V gene end was trimmed by 7 bases and the J gene end by 7 bases; junction bases not matched to a gene: 7. Germline V gives CDR1 MNHEY, CDR2 SVGAGI. This CDR3 comprises 13 residues. The CDR3 here is CASIDRGLGEQYF. The DNA for the CDR3 is TGTGCCAGCATCGACAGGGGGCTGGGTGAGCAGTACTTC.

DNA of the CDR3: TGTGCCAGCTCCGAAGGGGGCAAAAACATTCAGTACTTC. Protein product: CASSEGGKNIQYF. The rearrangement joins TRBV18 to TRBJ2-4, with D possibly TRBD1 on 6 matching bases. The CDR3 has 13 residues. In germline, CDR1 is KGHSH, CDR2 LQKENI. V lost 6 bases and J lost 3, with 9 bases in between.

The chain employs TRBV27 and TRBJ2-3, with D possibly being TRBD1 (6 bases). The V end was cut by 3 bases, the J end by 1 base, with 11 bases between. The germline V gene has CDR1 MNHEY and CDR2 SMNVEV (reference sequence). The CDR3 consists of 15 residues. The CDR3 spells CASSFNRAGTDTQYF. CDR3 bases: TGTGCCAGCAGTTTCAACAGGGCGGGCACAGATACGCAGTATTTT.

This chain connects TRBV6-5 to TRBJ1-5; unclear D gene. The CDR3 covers 13 residues. V was clipped by 4 bases and J by 1 base, with 5 bases between them. Germline V gene lookup returns CDR1 MNHEY and CDR2 SVGAGI. CDR3 sequence reads: CASSWQSNQPQHF. DNA for the CDR3: TGTGCCAGCAGTTGGCAGAGCAATCAGCCCCAGCATTTT.

The J gene is TRBJ2-7, the V gene TRBV6-1; no clear D. Germline-derived CDR1 and CDR2 are MNHNS and SASEGT. This CDR3 comprises 12 residues. V lost 4 bases and J 0 bases, leaving 4 bases between the germline ends. CDR3 DNA sequence: TGTGCCAGCAGTGTCTACTCCTACGAGCAGTACTTC. Its protein product is CASSVYSYEQYF.

On this clone itself: Other DNA sequences in the same sample also yield this CDR3. The chain is built from TRBV27 and TRBJ1-5; 7 bases line up with TRBD1. Germline values: CDR1 MNHEY, CDR2 SMNVEV (reference sequence). V was clipped by 2 bases and J by 5 bases; unmatched bases: 3. The CDR3 is 14 amino acids. This chain's CDR3 is CASSLAGTDQPQHF. CDR3 bases: TGTGCCAGCAGTTTAGCCGGGACAGATCAGCCCCAGCATTTT.

The rearrangement links TRBV5-4 to TRBJ1-2; D perhaps matches TRBD1 (6 bases). Trimming removed 5 bases at V and 2 bases at J, with 13 bases between. CDR3 length: 14 residues. CDR1 is SGHNT, CDR2 YYREEE, per germline (reference sequence). As DNA, the CDR3 is TGTGCCAGCAGGCCGCCCGACAGGAACTATGGCTACACCTTC. Amino acids: CASRPPDRNYGYTF.

The J gene is TRBJ2-7, the V gene TRBV9; the D gene is possibly TRBD2 (6 bases). This CDR3 comprises 15 residues. The V and J ends lost 0 bases and 2 bases respectively, with 12 bases between them. Germline CDR1 reads SGDLS; CDR2 reads YYNGEE. In DNA form, the CDR3 reads TGTGCCAGCAGCGTAGGGAGCGGGCAGGCCTACGAGCAGTACTTC. Amino acids: CASSVGSGQAYEQYF.

V gene TRBV25-1 combines with J gene TRBJ1-3; possibly TRBD1 for D (5 bases). CDR1 is MGHDK and CDR2 is SYGVNS in the germline V gene. The germline V and J ends were trimmed by 9 bases and 4 bases, with 10 bases remaining between them. The CDR3 is 12 residues long. The CDR3 coding sequence is TGTGCCAGGGGGGGGAGAGGAAACACCATATATTTT. Its translation is CARGGRGNTIYF.